These T cell receptor beta chains were read from a single sample in a study of PD-L1 blockade in urothelial cancer. The assay was immunoSEQ multiplex PCR, and TCRdb's table has in-frame clones only and misses some. This sample yields more than 65,000 clones, of which 87% are seen a single time; around 5% belongs to the top ten. The source material was PBMCs, sampled around atezolizumab (anti-PD-L1) treatment. Source of these receptors: a woman aged 70 to 79 with urothelial cancer. The CDR3 runs from the conserved cysteine through the conserved F or W. The D gene is left open where the match is weak. Some rows mark clone size as missing; the rest say once, few, many or name a class of expanded clone.

j_call v_call clone_size d_call cdr3_aa cdr3_nt
TRBJ2-5 TRBV7-9 - TRBD1 CASSLTYGGTDQVKTQYF TGTGCCAGCAGCTTAACTTACGGTGGGACAGATCAAGTCAAGACCCAGTACTTC
TRBJ2-7 TRBV5-4 - TRBD2 CASSLWIAGDSYEQYF TGTGCCAGCAGCTTATGGATAGCGGGCGATTCCTACGAGCAGTACTTC
TRBJ1-3 TRBV13 - TRBD1 CASSTDRAGNTIYF TGTGCCAGCAGCACCGACAGGGCTGGAAACACCATATATTTT
TRBJ2-3 TRBV12-5 - TRBD1 CASALGDRDPDTQYF TGTGCTAGTGCCCTCGGAGACAGGGATCCAGATACGCAGTATTTT
TRBJ2-5 TRBV5-4 - - CASSPGLEETQYF TGTGCCAGCAGCCCAGGACTGGAAGAGACCCAGTACTTC
TRBJ2-2 TRBV6-1 - - CASQSGLTNTGELFF TGTGCCAGCCAGAGCGGACTTACGAACACCGGGGAGCTGTTTTTT
TRBJ1-2 TRBV29-1 - TRBD1 CSDSPGQFNYGYTF TGCAGCGATTCCCCGGGACAGTTTAACTATGGCTACACCTTC
TRBJ2-3 TRBV7-9 - - CASRPGTADTQYF TGTGCCAGCAGACCCGGGACTGCAGATACGCAGTATTTT
TRBJ2-7 TRBV5-1 - - CASSLYPEEQYF TGCGCCAGCAGCTTGTATCCGGAGGAGCAGTACTTC
TRBJ2-7 TRBV6-5 - TRBD1 CASSNQGDPRYEQYF TGTGCCAGCAGTAACCAGGGGGACCCTCGCTACGAGCAGTACTTC
TRBJ2-1 TRBV5-4 - TRBD2 CASSWKREFVTGEQFF TGTGCCAGCAGCTGGAAGCGGGAGTTCGTTACCGGGGAGCAGTTCTTC
TRBJ1-6 TRBV15 - TRBD1 CATSRKTGASYNSPLHF TGTGCCACCAGCAGAAAGACAGGGGCATCCTATAATTCACCCCTCCACTTT
TRBJ1-6 TRBV2 - TRBD1 CANKLRDRGGPLHF TGTGCCAACAAACTCCGGGACAGGGGAGGACCCCTCCACTTT
TRBJ2-3 TRBV6-4 many TRBD1 CASSDRQGGSDTQYF TGTGCCAGCAGTGACCGACAGGGGGGCTCAGATACGCAGTATTTT
TRBJ1-2 TRBV5-1 - - CASSWGSGDGYTF TGCGCCAGCAGCTGGGGGTCAGGGGATGGCTACACCTTC
TRBJ2-1 TRBV7-6 - TRBD1 CASSALPGQSSYNEQFF TGTGCCAGCAGCGCCTTACCGGGACAGAGCTCCTACAATGAGCAGTTCTTC
TRBJ2-3 TRBV5-1 - TRBD2 CASSLAGGPGDTQYF TGCGCCAGCAGCCTGGCGGGGGGGCCTGGAGATACGCAGTATTTT
TRBJ2-3 TRBV28 - - CASRSRVVAADTQYF TGTGCCAGCAGGTCCAGGGTAGTGGCCGCAGATACGCAGTATTTT
TRBJ2-7 TRBV6-5 - TRBD1 CASSRRDKGAEQYF TGTGCCAGCAGTCGCCGGGACAAGGGGGCCGAGCAGTACTTC
TRBJ2-2 TRBV10-3 - TRBD2 CAISGSGGQNTGELFF TGTGCCATCAGCGGTAGCGGGGGGCAGAACACCGGGGAGCTGTTTTTT
TRBJ1-1 TRBV20-1 - - CSASGQGEAFF TGCAGTGCTAGCGGTCAGGGGGAAGCTTTCTTT
TRBJ1-6 TRBV7-2 once - CASSLQNSPLHF TGTGCCAGCAGCTTACAGAATTCACCCCTCCACTTT
TRBJ2-1 TRBV5-5 - TRBD1 CASSSGTGTYEQFF TGTGCCAGCAGCTCCGGGACAGGGACGTATGAGCAGTTCTTC
TRBJ1-1 TRBV6-6 - TRBD1 CASRSPGQGNAEAFF TGTGCCAGCAGGTCACCGGGACAGGGAAACGCTGAAGCTTTCTTT
TRBJ2-3 TRBV29-1 few - CSVAGQTDTQYF TGCAGCGTTGCAGGGCAGACAGATACGCAGTATTTT
TRBJ2-7 TRBV2 - - CASSPGQGTSYEQYF TGTGCCAGCAGCCCCGGGCAGGGGACCTCCTACGAGCAGTACTTC
TRBJ2-7 TRBV9 - TRBD2 CASSPGGTSGAHEQYF TGTGCCAGCAGCCCCGGCGGGACTAGCGGGGCTCACGAGCAGTACTTC
TRBJ1-2 TRBV5-3 - - CARSFDDLANYGYTF TGTGCCAGAAGCTTTGATGATCTAGCTAACTATGGCTACACCTTC
TRBJ2-7 TRBV2 once TRBD2 CASSWTSGTAIRYEQYF TGTGCCAGCAGTTGGACTAGCGGGACCGCTATCCGCTACGAGCAGTACTTC
TRBJ1-5 TRBV10-3 - TRBD1 CAISESDLGQVSNQPQHF TGTGCCATCAGTGAGTCTGACCTGGGACAGGTTAGCAATCAGCCCCAGCATTTT
TRBJ1-5 TRBV5-1 - TRBD1 CASSLEPQGASNQPQHF TGCGCCAGCAGCTTGGAACCGCAGGGGGCAAGCAATCAGCCCCAGCATTTT
TRBJ1-2 TRBV7-2 - TRBD1 CASSLSGTGIFGYTF TGTGCCAGCAGCTTGTCCGGGACAGGGATTTTTGGCTACACCTTC
TRBJ1-2 TRBV7-9 - - CASSLGTAHGYTF TGTGCCAGCAGCTTAGGGACAGCTCATGGCTACACCTTC
TRBJ1-2 TRBV28 - TRBD1 CASSSASGQNYGYTF TGTGCCAGCAGTTCAGCCTCGGGACAGAACTATGGCTACACCTTC
TRBJ2-7 TRBV12-5 - - CASGPGWHEQYF TGTGCTAGTGGACCCGGGTGGCACGAGCAGTACTTC
TRBJ2-7 TRBV27 once - CASRRERGFYEQYF TGTGCCAGCAGGCGCGAAAGGGGGTTCTACGAGCAGTACTTC
TRBJ2-3 TRBV5-6 - TRBD2 CASSALGGRIIVDTQYF TGTGCCAGCAGCGCCCTTGGCGGGAGGATTATTGTGGATACGCAGTATTTT
TRBJ2-7 TRBV6-5 - TRBD1 CASSYSGTGPYEQYF TGTGCCAGCAGTTACTCCGGGACAGGACCCTACGAGCAGTACTTC
TRBJ2-7 TRBV28 once - CASSVGQPGNDEQYF TGTGCCAGCAGTGTCGGACAGCCGGGCAACGACGAGCAGTACTTC
TRBJ1-1 TRBV10-3 once TRBD1 CAISEDRGRTEAFF TGTGCCATCAGTGAGGACAGGGGGCGGACTGAAGCTTTCTTT
TRBJ2-7 TRBV5-1 - TRBD1 CASRRGQGLYEQYF TGCGCCAGCAGGAGAGGACAGGGTCTCTACGAGCAGTACTTC
TRBJ2-2 TRBV6-1 - - CASSDAIARRSNTGELFF TGTGCCAGCAGTGACGCCATAGCGAGGAGATCGAACACCGGGGAGCTGTTTTTT
TRBJ1-1 TRBV5-1 - - CASSLGRVVSPTEAFF TGCGCCAGCAGCTTGGGTCGGGTCGTCTCCCCTACTGAAGCTTTCTTT
TRBJ2-7 TRBV5-4 - TRBD1 CASSSPGTGVPYEQYF TGTGCCAGCAGCTCCCCCGGGACAGGGGTCCCCTACGAGCAGTACTTC
TRBJ2-7 TRBV5-1 - - CASSPTRDSYEQYF TGCGCCAGCAGCCCTACGCGGGACAGCTACGAGCAGTACTTC
TRBJ2-7 TRBV4-1 - TRBD2 CASSPRTSDEQYF TGCGCCAGCAGCCCACGAACTAGCGACGAGCAGTACTTC
TRBJ2-7 TRBV7-2 - - CASSSVRSSSYEQYF TGTGCCAGCAGCTCCGTTAGAAGTAGCTCCTACGAGCAGTACTTC
TRBJ1-2 TRBV4-3 - - CASSRGNYGYTF TGCGCCAGCAGCCGCGGAAACTATGGCTACACCTTC
TRBJ2-5 TRBV4-1 - TRBD1 CASSFRDRGPQETQYF TGCGCCAGCAGCTTCCGGGACAGGGGACCCCAAGAGACCCAGTACTTC
TRBJ2-3 TRBV7-8 - TRBD1 CASSYTGADTQYF TGTGCCAGCAGCTACACAGGGGCAGATACGCAGTATTTT
TRBJ1-6 TRBV7-2 - TRBD1 CASSLWWTGNPPLHF TGTGCCAGCAGCTTATGGTGGACAGGGAACCCTCCCCTCCACTTT
TRBJ2-7 TRBV2 - TRBD2 CASSGLAGGEQYF TGTGCCAGCAGTGGCCTAGCGGGAGGCGAGCAGTACTTC